The 25 T cell receptor beta chains below were found in one sample sequenced in a study of T cell changes during pregnancy in multiple sclerosis. The protocol was immunoSEQ multiplex PCR, while the TCRdb copy is restricted to in-frame clones and leaves out a portion. Here the sample spans about 100,000 clones, around 92% being singletons. Specimen: peripheral blood, collected after pregnancy. These receptors originate from a female donor with multiple sclerosis, enrolled in a pregnancy study.

The CDR3 DNA follows: TGTGCCAGCAGCGTAAGCAACAGGGGGCTTTACAATGAGCAGTTCTTC. This codes for CASSVSNRGLYNEQFF. This rearrangement joins TRBV9 to TRBJ2-1; 9 bases agree with TRBD1. With 1 base clipped from V and 4 bases from J, the junction kept 6 bases outside the gene matches. Germline V CDR1 and CDR2: SGDLS, YYNGEE. The CDR3 extends over 16 amino acids.

The chain couples TRBV5-4 to TRBJ2-3; maybe TRBD2 (5 bases). This CDR3 spans 13 amino acids. Between the trimmed V and J ends, which lost 0 bases and 3 bases, there was a span of 5 bases. CDR1 is SGHNT and CDR2 is YYREEE in the germline V gene (reference sequence). DNA for the CDR3: TGTGCCAGCAGCTTGGCGGGAACAGATACGCAGTATTTT. It yields the protein CASSLAGTDTQYF.

This clone has more than one count but fewer than ten. The genes are TRBV2 and TRBJ2-7; 9 nucleotides agree with TRBD2. V trimming: 7 bases; J trimming: 3 bases; junction bases outside the gene matches: 7. This CDR3 is 14 amino acids long. Per germline, CDR1 SNHLY and CDR2 FYNNEI. The CDR3 DNA reads as TGTGCCAGCATTTGGGCTAGCGGGGTCTACGAGCAGTACTTC. This encodes CASIWASGVYEQYF.

The chain uses TRBV29-1 and TRBJ1-1, with D maybe TRBD1 (5 bases). The CDR3 loop spans 14 amino acids. V lost 3 bases, J lost 7 bases, and 18 bases lay in between. CDR1 SQVTM and CDR2 ANQGSEA come from the germline V gene. The CDR3 sequence: CSVEQGQGSGEAFF. The DNA of the CDR3 is TGCAGCGTTGAGCAAGGGCAGGGCTCAGGTGAAGCTTTCTTT.

The rearrangement links TRBV7-2 to TRBJ2-1; TRBD2 matches at 11 bases. V trimming: 7 bases; J trimming: 7 bases; junction bases outside the gene matches: 15. CDR1 and CDR2 from the germline V gene are SGHTA and FQGNSA. The CDR3 runs to 17 residues. CDR3 in amino acids: CASTGSGGAVSGNEQFF. CDR3 coding DNA: TGTGCCAGCACGGGTAGCGGGGGGGCTGTCTCCGGGAATGAGCAGTTCTTC.

The chain uses TRBV6-6 and TRBJ1-3; D gene unclear. Germline V CDR1 and CDR2: MNHNY, SVGAGI (reference sequence). CDR3 length equals 14 residues. Trimming cost V 2 bases and J 3 bases, with 8 bases left between them. CDR3 residues: CASSYEGSGNTIYF. CDR3 nucleotide sequence: TGTGCCAGCAGTTACGAGGGAAGTGGAAACACCATATATTTT.

The chain recombines TRBV4-1 with TRBJ2-1, with TRBD1 matching 11 bases. Germline loops: CDR1 MGHRA, CDR2 YSYEKL. V gave up 0 bases and J gave up 14 bases; unmatched junction bases: 6. The CDR3 totals 14 residues. The CDR3 protein is CASSQEYRDRGEFF. CDR3 bases: TGCGCCAGCAGCCAAGAATATCGGGACAGGGGGGAGTTCTTC.

The DNA of the CDR3 is TGTGCCAGCAGTTTATCGGCGCTAGCGGATACGCAGTATTTT. This sequence encodes CASSLSALADTQYF. The gene calls are TRBV27 and TRBJ2-3, with TRBD2 as a possible D gene (6 bases). V lost 0 bases and J lost 6, with 10 bases in between. CDR3 length equals 14 residues. The germline V gene has CDR1 MNHEY and CDR2 SMNVEV (reference sequence).

This CDR3 reads CASSLSAGGWGSYNEQFF. The CDR3 region has the DNA TGTGCCAGTAGCCTATCCGCAGGGGGCTGGGGCTCCTACAATGAGCAGTTCTTC. The genes are TRBV19 and TRBJ2-1; the match to TRBD1 covers 8 bases. Germline CDR1 reads LNHDA; CDR2 reads SQIVND (reference sequence). This CDR3 has 18 residues. After removal of 6 bases from V and 0 bases from J, the junction contained 13 bases not matched to a gene.

The CDR3 region is CASSPPLTGNYGYTF. The DNA for the CDR3 is TGTGCCAGCAGTCCCCCCTTGACAGGGAACTATGGCTACACCTTC. The chain combines TRBV28 with TRBJ1-2; 7 nucleotides agree with TRBD1. Germline assignment: CDR1 MDHEN and CDR2 SYDVKM. CDR3 length equals 15 residues. The V and J ends lost 5 bases and 2 bases, in that order; junction bases with no gene match: 8.

This clone came up once. The gene calls are TRBV5-1 and TRBJ2-1; D is ambiguous. Germline V CDR1 and CDR2: SGHRS, YFSETQ. The CDR3 runs 15 residues. Trimming left V 0 bases short and J 0 bases short, with 7 bases between. The CDR3 here is CASSLGTYSYNEQFF. CDR3 DNA sequence: TGCGCCAGCAGCTTGGGTACCTACTCCTACAATGAGCAGTTCTTC.

The rearrangement joins TRBV6-6 to TRBJ2-2; the match to TRBD1 covers 9 bases. CDR1 is MNHNY and CDR2 is SVGAGI in the germline V gene (reference sequence). This CDR3 contains 16 residues. Trimming cost V 2 bases and J 5 bases; bases outside gene matches: 6. CDR3 residues: CASSYDTGGWTGELFF. The CDR3 DNA reads as TGTGCCAGCAGTTACGATACAGGGGGCTGGACCGGGGAGCTGTTTTTT.

This chain links TRBV7-8 with TRBJ1-1; D is perhaps TRBD1 (6 bases). Trimming shortened V by 1 base and J by 5 bases, and 11 bases separated the two germline ends. Per the germline V gene, CDR1 is SGHVS and CDR2 is FQNEAQ. The CDR3 consists of 14 residues. The CDR3 reads CASSLVGARTEAFF. CDR3 coding DNA: TGTGCCAGCAGCTTAGTGGGGGCACGGACTGAAGCTTTCTTT.

V gene TRBV7-9 combines with J gene TRBJ2-2; 8 nucleotides match TRBD2. V gave up 8 bases and J gave up 3 bases; unmatched junction bases: 5. Per germline, CDR1 SEHNR and CDR2 FQNEAQ (reference sequence). The CDR3 has 14 residues. CDR3 DNA: TGTGCCAGCTATAGCGGGGTGTACACCGGGGAGCTGTTTTTT. Translation gives CASYSGVYTGELFF.

The gene calls are TRBV11-3 and TRBJ2-5, with TRBD1 matching 9 bases. Unmatched junction bases numbered 6, after V lost 3 bases and J lost 4 bases. The CDR3 loop spans 15 amino acids. CDR1 and CDR2 (germline): SGHNT, YENEEA. The CDR3 loop is CASSFGGQGRETQYF. Written as DNA, the CDR3 is TGTGCCAGCAGCTTTGGGGGACAGGGAAGAGAGACCCAGTACTTC.

This clone appeared a single time. The genes are TRBV5-1 and TRBJ1-1; D is ambiguous. From germline, CDR1 is SGHRS and CDR2 YFSETQ. Trimming took 0 bases from V and 6 from J, leaving 12 bases between them. There are 14 residues in the CDR3. CDR3 in amino acids: CASSLEAGKSEAFF. CDR3 DNA sequence: TGCGCCAGCAGCTTGGAGGCGGGGAAGTCTGAAGCTTTCTTT.

The J gene is TRBJ2-7, the V gene TRBV5-1; 8 bases align to TRBD2. CDR1 and CDR2 (germline): SGHRS, YFSETQ. The CDR3 has 15 amino acids. The trim removed 3 bases at V and 2 bases at J, leaving 7 bases unmatched. CDR3 coding DNA: TGCGCCAGCAGCTCATTAGCGGGGTCCGCCTACGAGCAGTACTTC. Residues: CASSSLAGSAYEQYF.

The chain combines TRBV2 with TRBJ1-6, with D maybe TRBD1 (6 bases). CDR1 and CDR2 from the germline V gene are SNHLY and FYNNEI. Trimming took off 6 bases at V and 5 bases at J, with 14 bases between the two ends. The CDR3 loop spans 15 amino acids. The CDR3 loop reads CASRVDSIDNSPLHF. Written as DNA, the CDR3 is TGTGCCAGCAGGGTGGACAGTATTGATAATTCACCCCTCCACTTT.

J is TRBJ1-5 and V is TRBV7-8; 9 positions match TRBD1. Trimming took 5 bases from V and 1 from J; bases not matched to a gene: 12. Looked up from germline, CDR1 is SGHVS and CDR2 is FQNEAQ. This CDR3 is 18 amino acids long. CDR3 nucleotides: TGTGCCAGCAGCCACCTCCTAGTACAGGGGGCGAGCAATCAGCCCCAGCATTTT. It codes for CASSHLLVQGASNQPQHF.

This chain uses TRBV5-1 with TRBJ2-7; 12 bases are a match to TRBD1. In germline, CDR1 is SGHRS, CDR2 YFSETQ. The CDR3 extends over 15 amino acids. Trimming removed 4 bases from V and 2 bases from J; junction bases left unmatched: 4. The CDR3 protein is CASSPGTGGPYEQYF. The CDR3 DNA reads as TGCGCCAGCAGCCCCGGGACAGGGGGCCCCTACGAGCAGTACTTC.

The genes are TRBV28 and TRBJ1-1; the match to TRBD1 covers 8 bases. The germline gives CDR1 MDHEN, CDR2 SYDVKM. This CDR3 comprises 14 residues. Trimming took 3 bases from V and 3 from J; bases not matched to a gene: 3. For the CDR3, the DNA is TGTGCCAGCAGTTTCGGACAGGGCCACACTGAAGCTTTCTTT. Translating gives CASSFGQGHTEAFF. The whole variable domain, remainder taken from reference TRBV28 and TRBJ1-1, is DVKVTQSSRYLVKRTGEKVFLECVQDMDHENMFWYRQDPGLGLRLIYFSYDVKMKEKGDIPEGYSVSREKKERFSLILESASTNQTSMYLCASSFGQGHTEAFFGQGTRLTVV.

The chain links TRBV6-1 to TRBJ1-6; maybe TRBD1 (6 bases). The V end was cut by 2 bases, the J end by 5 bases, with 13 bases between. Germline CDR1 reads MNHNS; CDR2 reads SASEGT. The CDR3 is 16 amino acids. The CDR3 loop is CASSEPAGTNNSPLHF. The CDR3 nucleotides read TGTGCCAGCAGTGAACCTGCCGGGACAAATAATTCACCCCTCCACTTT.

The gene calls are TRBV4-3 and TRBJ2-7; TRBD2 agrees at 11 bases. The CDR3 loop spans 16 amino acids. Looked up from germline, CDR1 is LGHNA and CDR2 is YSLEER. J lost 5 bases, V lost 1 base, and 7 bases had no gene match. CDR3 DNA sequence: TGCGCCAGCAGCCAAGTCAGTACTAGCGGGGGAAACGAGCAGTACTTC. It translates to CASSQVSTSGGNEQYF.

The chain employs TRBV5-1 and TRBJ2-7, with D perhaps matching TRBD1 (5 bases). Trimming took off 1 base at V and 3 bases at J, with 11 bases between the two ends. Germline-derived CDR1 and CDR2 are SGHRS and YFSETQ. CDR3 length: 14 amino acids. CDR3 in DNA: TGCGCCAGCAGCTTGAAAGCAGGGTTCTACGAGCAGTACTTC. It specifies CASSLKAGFYEQYF.

The CDR3 is CASSVIQGEHTEAFF. CDR3 nucleotides: TGTGCCAGCAGCGTAATACAGGGGGAACACACTGAAGCTTTCTTT. The rearrangement joins TRBV9 to TRBJ1-1; 8 bases are a match to TRBD1. CDR3 length: 15 amino acids. Looked up from germline, CDR1 is SGDLS and CDR2 is YYNGEE. V gave up 1 base and J gave up 3 bases; unmatched junction bases: 5. The full variable domain, its missing parts supplied by reference TRBV9 and TRBJ1-1, is DSGVTQTPKHLITATGQRVTLRCSPRSGDLSVYWYQQSLDQGLQFLIQYYNGEERAKGNILERFSAQQFPDLHSELNLSSLELGDSALYFCASSVIQGEHTEAFFGQGTRLTVV.